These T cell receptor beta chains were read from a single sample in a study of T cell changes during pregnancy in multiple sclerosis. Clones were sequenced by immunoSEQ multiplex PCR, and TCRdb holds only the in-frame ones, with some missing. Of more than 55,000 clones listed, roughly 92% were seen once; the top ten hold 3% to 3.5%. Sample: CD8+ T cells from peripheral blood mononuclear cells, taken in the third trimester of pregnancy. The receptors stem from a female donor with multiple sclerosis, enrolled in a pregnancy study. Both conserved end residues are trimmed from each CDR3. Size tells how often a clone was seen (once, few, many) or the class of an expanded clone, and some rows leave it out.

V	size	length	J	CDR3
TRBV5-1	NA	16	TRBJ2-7	ASSRGRPRDRGAYEQY
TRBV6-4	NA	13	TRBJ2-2	ASSSQGLDTGELF
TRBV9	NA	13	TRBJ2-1	ASSVGTQTYNEQF
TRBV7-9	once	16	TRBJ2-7	ASSFSLGTSGRTNEQY
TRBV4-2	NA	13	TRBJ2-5	ASSQDGWQVETQY
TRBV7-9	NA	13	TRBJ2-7	ASSPAGGPTYEQY
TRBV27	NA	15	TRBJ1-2	ASSPTGENFLNYGYT
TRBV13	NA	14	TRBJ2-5	ASSLRAGELQETQY
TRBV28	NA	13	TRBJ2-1	ASSFAGSVVFEQF
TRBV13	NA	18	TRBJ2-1	ASSPTGGLAGETTYNEQF
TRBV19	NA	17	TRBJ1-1	ASSIDRTTGTPMNTEAF
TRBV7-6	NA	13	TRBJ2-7	ASSILAGAVYEQY
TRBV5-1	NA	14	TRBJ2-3	ASSPPPQGLADTQY
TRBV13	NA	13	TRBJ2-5	ASSLTRTALETQY
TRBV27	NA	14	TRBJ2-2	ASSLGASPNTGELF
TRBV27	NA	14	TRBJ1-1	ASSSYGTGGSSEAF
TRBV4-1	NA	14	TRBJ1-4	ASSQVGRDWDEKLF
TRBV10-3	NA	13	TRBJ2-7	AAPGGRLSSYEQY
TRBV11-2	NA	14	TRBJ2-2	ASSFGTSVNTGELF
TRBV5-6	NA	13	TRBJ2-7	ASSGRGGVSYEQY
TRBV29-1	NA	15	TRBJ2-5	SVEELGLAGEQETQY
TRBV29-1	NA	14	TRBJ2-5	SVERAGTGGRETQY
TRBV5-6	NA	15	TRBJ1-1	ASSLEWGERMNTEAF
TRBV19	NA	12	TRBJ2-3	ASSILSRTDTQY
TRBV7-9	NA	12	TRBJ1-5	ASSSLQVNQPQH
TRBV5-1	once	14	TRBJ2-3	ASSLVRGTSTDTQY
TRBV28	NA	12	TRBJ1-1	ASSFSRGGTEAF
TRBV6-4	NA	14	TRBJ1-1	ASSEAIGGANTEAF
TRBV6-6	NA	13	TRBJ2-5	ASSSEREWKETQY
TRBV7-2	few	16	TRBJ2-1	ASSLVFPGQGIWDEQF
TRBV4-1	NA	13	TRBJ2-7	ASSHGDSASYEQY
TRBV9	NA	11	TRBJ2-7	ASSVDGGYEQY
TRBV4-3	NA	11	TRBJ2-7	ASSPDRGGEQY
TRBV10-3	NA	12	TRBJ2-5	AISDGELQETQY
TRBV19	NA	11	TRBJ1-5	ASSMDFGLTQH
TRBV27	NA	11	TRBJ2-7	ASSDRVAYEQY
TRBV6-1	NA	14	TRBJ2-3	ASSEAAVGLTDTQY
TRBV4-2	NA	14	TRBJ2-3	ASSQVGLAGENTQY
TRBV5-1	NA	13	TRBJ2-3	ASSWDTRSTDTQY
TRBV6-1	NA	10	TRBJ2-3	ASSHYSDTQY
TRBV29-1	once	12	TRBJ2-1	SVWTSGSYAEQF